The clone carrying this T cell receptor (beta chain) was counted once. V shed 6 bases and J shed 0 bases, with 9 bases lying between them. CDR3 length: 14 residues. Germline V gives CDR1 SNHLY, CDR2 FYNNEI. The record originates from a study of blood T cell repertoires in COVID-19. Repertoires were generated with immunoSEQ multiplex PCR, while TCRdb's copy carries only in-frame clones and drops some. The sample consists of approximately 54,000 clones, around 80% of them appearing once. This receptor was taken from a human donor in a cohort sampled during active COVID-19. V usage is TRBV2 and J usage is TRBJ1-5; D is unresolved. The sample consisted of peripheral blood. This CDR3 reads CASSGDHSNQPQHF. The DNA for the CDR3 is TGTGCCAGCAGCGGGGATCATAGCAATCAGCCCCAGCATTTT.